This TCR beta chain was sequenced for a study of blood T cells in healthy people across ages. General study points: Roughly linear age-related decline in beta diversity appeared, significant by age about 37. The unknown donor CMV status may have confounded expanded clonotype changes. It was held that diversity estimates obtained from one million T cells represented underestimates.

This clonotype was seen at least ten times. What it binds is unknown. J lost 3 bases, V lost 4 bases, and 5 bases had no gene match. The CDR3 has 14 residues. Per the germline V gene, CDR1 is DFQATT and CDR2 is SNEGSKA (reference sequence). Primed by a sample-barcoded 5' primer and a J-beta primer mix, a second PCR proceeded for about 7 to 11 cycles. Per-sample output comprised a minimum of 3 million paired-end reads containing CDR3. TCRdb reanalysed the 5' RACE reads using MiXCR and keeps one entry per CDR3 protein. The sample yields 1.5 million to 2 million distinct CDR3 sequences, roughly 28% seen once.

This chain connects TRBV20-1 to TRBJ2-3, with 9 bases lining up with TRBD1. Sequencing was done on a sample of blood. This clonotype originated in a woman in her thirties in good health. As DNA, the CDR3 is TGCAGTGCTACGGACAGGGGAAGGACAGATACGCAGTATTTT. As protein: CSATDRGRTDTQYF.